Listed here are 19 T cell receptor beta chains from one sample, sequenced in a study of cytomegalovirus exposure and HLA in healthy donors. 60 Vbeta and 13 Jbeta primers were used in PCR. Clones were sequenced by immunoSEQ multiplex PCR, and TCRdb holds only the in-frame ones, with some missing. The sample yields around 280,000 clones, about 90% seen once. The sequenced material came from PBMCs. The receptors were gathered from a woman under 30 in good health and CMV-seronegative.

V and J are TRBV11-2 and TRBJ1-6, with TRBD1 matching over 10 bases. The CDR3 sequence is 17 residues long. Germline V gives CDR1 SGHAT, CDR2 FQNNGV. The ends lost 6 bases at V and 5 bases at J; junction bases unmatched: 10. CDR3: CASRTPGTGAHNSPLHF. The CDR3 nucleotides are TGTGCCAGCAGAACACCCGGGACAGGGGCCCATAATTCACCCCTCCACTTT.

This chain links TRBV15 with TRBJ2-2; D perhaps matches TRBD1 (5 bases). The CDR3 runs 18 residues. Trimming shortened V by 1 base and J by 3 bases, and 18 bases separated the two germline ends. The germline V gene encodes CDR1 LNHNV and CDR2 YYDKDF (reference sequence). CDR3 protein: CATSRGEMQQEHTGELFF. CDR3 bases: TGTGCCACCAGCAGAGGGGAAATGCAACAGGAGCACACCGGGGAGCTGTTTTTT.

The sample holds one count of this clone. The CDR3 loop is CASSMGGSSYEQYF. Here the CDR3 DNA reads TGTGCCAGTAGTATGGGGGGAAGCTCCTACGAGCAGTACTTC. The genes are TRBV19 and TRBJ2-7; tentative D call: TRBD2 (6 bases). This CDR3 contains 14 residues. Germline V CDR1 and CDR2: LNHDA, SQIVND (reference sequence). The V and J ends lost 3 bases and 0 bases respectively, with 9 bases between them.

In this sample, this clone turned up once. The chain couples TRBV9 to TRBJ2-7, with D perhaps matching TRBD2 (7 bases). CDR1 SGDLS and CDR2 YYNGEE come from the germline V gene. CDR3 length: 15 residues. The V end lost 6 bases, the J end lost 2 bases, and 18 bases lay between the germline ends. CDR3: CASNQGGGPPYEQYF. In nucleotides, the CDR3 is TGTGCCAGCAACCAAGGGGGGGGCCCTCCCTACGAGCAGTACTTC.

This chain links TRBV6-7 with TRBJ2-7, with 10 bases identical to TRBD2. TRBV6-7 counts as an open reading frame of uncertain function. The CDR3 is made up of 17 amino acids. V shed 4 bases, J shed 0 bases, and the junction held 9 bases outside the gene matches. The chain's CDR3 is CASSCRDSGGRSYEQYF. The CDR3 DNA reads TGTGCCAGCAGTTGCCGTGATAGCGGGGGGCGCTCCTACGAGCAGTACTTC.

The chain recombines TRBV13 with TRBJ2-7; a possible D gene is TRBD2 (5 bases). Germline V gene data show CDR1 as PRHDT and CDR2 as FYEKMQ (reference sequence). The V gene lost 5 bases and the J gene lost 3 bases, with 17 bases spanning the gap. The CDR3 covers 15 residues. In DNA form, the CDR3 reads TGTGCCAGCAGCGCGTACCGGGATCGTATCTACGAGCAGTACTTC. This codes for CASSAYRDRIYEQYF.

This chain connects TRBV7-9 to TRBJ1-2, with 10 bases that match TRBD1. The trim removed 6 bases at V and 5 bases at J, leaving 6 bases unmatched. CDR3 length: 14 residues. CDR1 and CDR2 (germline): SEHNR, FQNEAQ (reference sequence). The CDR3 loop reads CASRPGTGVYGYTF. In nucleotides, the CDR3 is TGTGCCAGCAGACCCGGGACAGGGGTTTATGGCTACACCTTC.

The rearrangement uses TRBV18 and TRBJ2-1; TRBD2 aligns across 10 bases. The CDR3 contains 16 residues. V lost 8 bases to trimming and J lost 3 bases; unmatched junction nucleotides: 10. The V gene's germline CDR1 is KGHSH and CDR2 LQKENI. In DNA form, the CDR3 reads TGTGCCAGCATTCCGAGAGCGGGGGGGAACTACAATGAGCAGTTCTTC. This encodes CASIPRAGGNYNEQFF.

The V gene is TRBV5-4, the J gene TRBJ2-2, with 9 bases lining up with TRBD1. Germline V gene sequence: CDR1 SGHNT, CDR2 YYREEE (reference sequence). With V trimmed by 3 bases and J by 5 bases, 5 bases remained unmatched. The CDR3 is 15 amino acids. The CDR3 region is CASSYPGQGTGELFF. The CDR3 DNA follows: TGTGCCAGCAGCTATCCGGGACAGGGAACCGGGGAGCTGTTTTTT.

The chain recombines TRBV18 with TRBJ1-4; 7 nucleotides agree with TRBD1. CDR3 length equals 12 residues. Germline trimming cut 6 bases from V and 6 bases from J; bases unmatched to any gene: 1. The germline V gene encodes CDR1 KGHSH and CDR2 LQKENI. CDR3 DNA sequence: TGTGCCAGCTCGGGGACAGATGAAAAACTGTTTTTT. Encoded protein: CASSGTDEKLFF.

This clone was recorded once. V and J are TRBV5-1 and TRBJ1-1; the D gene is possibly TRBD1 (5 bases). V was cut by 4 bases and J by 7 bases, with 20 bases left in between. CDR1 is SGHRS, CDR2 YFSETQ, per germline. This CDR3 spans 15 amino acids. Here the CDR3 reads CASSPSGGVLIEAFF. In nucleotides, the CDR3 is TGCGCCAGCAGCCCCTCTGGGGGGGTTTTGATTGAAGCTTTCTTT.

The chain carries TRBV4-1 and TRBJ1-6, with TRBD1 as a possible D gene (5 bases). The CDR3 is 14 residues long. Trimming left V 0 bases short and J 9 bases short, with 9 bases between. Germline V gene lookup returns CDR1 MGHRA and CDR2 YSYEKL. The CDR3 sequence is CASSQDRGSSPLHF. DNA of the CDR3: TGCGCCAGCAGCCAAGATCGGGGGAGTTCACCCCTCCACTTT.

The rearrangement uses TRBV9 and TRBJ2-3; the D is unclear. Germline assignment: CDR1 SGDLS and CDR2 YYNGEE. The CDR3 contains 13 residues. Trimming shortened V by 3 bases and J by 5 bases, and 10 bases separated the two germline ends. The CDR3 nucleotides are TGTGCCAGCAGCGACCTTTGGAGAGATACGCAGTATTTT. Translating it yields CASSDLWRDTQYF.

V and J are TRBV19 and TRBJ2-5; 12 positions agree with TRBD1. V lost 3 bases to trimming and J lost 4 bases; unmatched junction nucleotides: 6. The length of the CDR3 is 16 residues. Germline lookup yields CDR1 LNHDA and CDR2 SQIVND (reference sequence). Written as DNA, the CDR3 is TGTGCCAGTAGTATTCGTGGGACAGGGGGCGGAGAGACCCAGTACTTC. Translation gives CASSIRGTGGGETQYF. Complete variable domain (other parts from reference TRBV19 and TRBJ2-5): DGGITQSPKYLFRKEGQNVTLSCEQNLNHDAMYWYRQDPGQGLRLIYYSQIVNDFQKGDIAEGYSVSREKKESFPLTVTSAQKNPTAFYLCASSIRGTGGGETQYFGPGTRLLVL.

The rearrangement links TRBV11-2 to TRBJ2-7, with a possible D match to TRBD1 (5 bases). Germline lookup yields CDR1 SGHAT and CDR2 FQNNGV. The CDR3 is 15 residues long. The V end was cut by 5 bases, the J end by 1 base, with 15 bases between. CDR3 protein: CASSLDRLSSYEQYF. CDR3 coding DNA: TGTGCCAGCAGCCTCGACAGACTGAGTTCCTACGAGCAGTACTTC.

The CDR3 loop is CAWTGNSPLHF. For the CDR3, the DNA is TGTGCCTGGACAGGGAATTCACCCCTCCACTTT. This chain links TRBV30 with TRBJ1-6, with TRBD1 as a possible D gene (5 bases). The V gene lost 4 bases and the J gene lost 7 bases, with 5 bases spanning the gap. The CDR3 has 11 residues. CDR1 GTSNPN and CDR2 SVGIG come from the germline V gene (reference sequence). Supplemented by reference TRBV30 and TRBJ1-6, the full variable domain reads SQTIHQWPATLVQPVGSPLSLECTVEGTSNPNLYWYRQAAGRGLQLLFYSVGIGQISSEVPQNLSASRPQDRQFILSSKKLLLSDSGFYLCAWTGNSPLHFGNGTRLTVT.

This clone was seen just once. The DNA of the CDR3 is TGTGCCAGCAGCGTGGCGGGGGTGGACTACAATGAGCAGTTCTTC. Its translation: CASSVAGVDYNEQFF. This rearrangement joins TRBV9 to TRBJ2-1; 7 positions agree with TRBD2. Germline trimming cut 2 bases from V and 3 bases from J; bases unmatched to any gene: 5. Germline assignment: CDR1 SGDLS and CDR2 YYNGEE. The CDR3 runs 15 residues.

This sequence joins TRBV6-5 and TRBJ2-3; 9 bases map to TRBD2. CDR1 is MNHEY, CDR2 SVGAGI, per germline. The CDR3 contains 16 residues. V dropped 1 base and J dropped 2; count of bases not matched to a gene: 4. The CDR3 loop is CASSYLTSGNTDTQYF. The CDR3 coding sequence is TGTGCCAGCAGTTACTTGACTAGCGGAAACACAGATACGCAGTATTTT.

V is TRBV15 and J is TRBJ2-5; 14 bases are a match to TRBD2. Per the germline V gene, CDR1 is LNHNV and CDR2 is YYDKDF (reference sequence). This CDR3 has 19 residues. The junction had 14 bases not matched to a gene; V was cut back by 1 base and J by 7 bases. CDR3 sequence reads: CATSRARTSGGSGDLTQYF. The CDR3 region has the DNA TGTGCCACCAGCAGAGCGCGGACTAGCGGGGGGTCCGGTGATCTGACCCAGTACTTC. Filled out from reference TRBV15 and TRBJ2-5, the complete variable domain reads DAMVIQNPRYQVTQFGKPVTLSCSQTLNHNVMYWYQQKSSQAPKLLFHYYDKDFNNEADTPDNFQSRRPNTSFCFLDIRSPGLGDTAMYLCATSRARTSGGSGDLTQYFGPGTRLLVL.